The T cell receptor (beta chain) under discussion was sequenced for a study of cytomegalovirus exposure and HLA in healthy donors. Healthy donors of bone marrow made up the group. Study-wide results and limits: For most TCR beta V segments, an earlier analysis put the productive rate at about 90% or about 30% of the time. Later analysis associated a missense DCLRE1C variant with TCR beta V- and J-gene trimming.

The study ran its PCR with 60 Vbeta and 13 Jbeta primers. Sequencing was performed with immunoSEQ multiplex PCR; in TCRdb, only in-frame clones are kept and a portion is missing. The data contain about 150,000 clones, 75% of them singletons. This clone occurred a few times. Its target is unknown. The TCR originated in a man younger than 45 in good health and CMV-seronegative. The sequenced material came from PBMCs.

The CDR3 DNA is TGTGCCAGCAACTATAGGACAGACTCCTACGAGCAGTACTTC. Its translation: CASNYRTDSYEQYF. This chain joins TRBV14 and TRBJ2-7, with TRBD1 as a possible D gene (6 bases). The CDR3 sequence is 14 residues long. Germline V gene lookup returns CDR1 SGHDN and CDR2 FVKESK. Trimming cost V 7 bases and J 0 bases, with 13 bases left between them.